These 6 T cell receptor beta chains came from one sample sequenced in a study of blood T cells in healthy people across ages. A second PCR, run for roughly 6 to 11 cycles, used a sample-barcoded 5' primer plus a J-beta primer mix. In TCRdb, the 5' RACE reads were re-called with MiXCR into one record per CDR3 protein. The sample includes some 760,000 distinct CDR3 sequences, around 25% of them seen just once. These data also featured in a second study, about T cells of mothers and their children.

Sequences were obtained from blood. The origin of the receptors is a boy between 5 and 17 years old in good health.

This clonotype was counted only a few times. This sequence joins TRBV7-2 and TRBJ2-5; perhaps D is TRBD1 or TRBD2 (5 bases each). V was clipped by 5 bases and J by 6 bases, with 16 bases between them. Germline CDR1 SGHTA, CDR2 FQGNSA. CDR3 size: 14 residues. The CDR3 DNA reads TGTGCCAGCAGCGGGTCCCGGGGCAGAAAGACCCAGTACTTC. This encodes CASSGSRGRKTQYF.

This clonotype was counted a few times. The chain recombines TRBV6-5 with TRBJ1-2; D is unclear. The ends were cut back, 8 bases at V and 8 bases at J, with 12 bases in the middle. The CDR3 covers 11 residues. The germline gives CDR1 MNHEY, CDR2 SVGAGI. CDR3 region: CASGGGGGYTF. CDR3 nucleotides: TGTGCCAGCGGCGGAGGTGGGGGCTACACCTTC.

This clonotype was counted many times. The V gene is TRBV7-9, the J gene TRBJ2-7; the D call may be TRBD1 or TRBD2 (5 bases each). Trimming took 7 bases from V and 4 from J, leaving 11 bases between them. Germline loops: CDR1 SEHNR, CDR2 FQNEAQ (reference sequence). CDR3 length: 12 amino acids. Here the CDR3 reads CASKRDGYEQYF. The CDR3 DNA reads TGTGCCAGCAAAAGGGACGGTTACGAGCAGTACTTC.

CDR3 sequence (DNA): TGCAGTGCGCCGTCCGGGACTAGCGTATCCTACGAGCAGTACTTC. Its protein product is CSAPSGTSVSYEQYF. The J gene is TRBJ2-7, the V gene TRBV20-1; 10 nucleotides line up with TRBD2. With 6 bases clipped from V and 1 base from J, the junction kept 9 bases outside the gene matches. Per the germline V gene, CDR1 is DFQATT and CDR2 is SNEGSKA (reference sequence). CDR3 length: 15 residues.

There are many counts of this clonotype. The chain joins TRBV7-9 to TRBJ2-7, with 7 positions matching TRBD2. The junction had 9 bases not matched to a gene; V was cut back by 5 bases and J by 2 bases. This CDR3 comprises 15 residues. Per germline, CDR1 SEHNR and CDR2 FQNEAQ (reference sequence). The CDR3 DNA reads TGTGCCAGCAGCAGCGGCGGGGGTCTTCCCTACGAGCAGTACTTC. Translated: CASSSGGGLPYEQYF.

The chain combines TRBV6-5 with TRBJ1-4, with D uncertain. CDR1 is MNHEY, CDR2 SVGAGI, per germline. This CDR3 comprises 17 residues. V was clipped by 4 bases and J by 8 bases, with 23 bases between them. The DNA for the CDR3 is TGTGCCAGCAGTTCCAGATTCCTTGGAGGGAACAACGAAAAACTGTTTTTT. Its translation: CASSSRFLGGNNEKLFF.